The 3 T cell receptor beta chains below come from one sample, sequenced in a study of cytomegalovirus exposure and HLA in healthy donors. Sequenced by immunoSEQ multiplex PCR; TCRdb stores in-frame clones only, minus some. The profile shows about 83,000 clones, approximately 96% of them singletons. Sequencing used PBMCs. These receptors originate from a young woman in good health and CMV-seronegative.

The CDR3 is CASSLDYRALAYEQYF. In DNA, the CDR3 is TGCGCCAGCAGCCTAGATTACAGGGCTCTCGCATACGAGCAGTACTTC. The rearrangement links TRBV5-1 to TRBJ2-7, with D maybe TRBD1 (6 bases). Germline V gene sequence: CDR1 SGHRS, CDR2 YFSETQ. The CDR3 has 16 amino acids. V was cut by 4 bases and J by 4 bases, with 21 bases left in between.

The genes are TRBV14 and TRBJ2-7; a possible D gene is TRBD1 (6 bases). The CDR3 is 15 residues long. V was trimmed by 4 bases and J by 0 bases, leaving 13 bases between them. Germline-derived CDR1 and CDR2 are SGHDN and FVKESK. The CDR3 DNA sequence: TGTGCCAGCAGCCCAGAGACAGGTTTCTCCTACGAGCAGTACTTC. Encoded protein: CASSPETGFSYEQYF.

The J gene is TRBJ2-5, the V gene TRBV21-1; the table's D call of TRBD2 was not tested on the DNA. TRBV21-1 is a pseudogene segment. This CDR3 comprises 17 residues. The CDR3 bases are TGTGCCAGCAGCAACACCCCCCCTAGCGGGATCCAAGAGACCCAGTACTTC. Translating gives CASSNTPPSGIQETQYF.